The rows below give T cell receptor beta chains drawn from one sample of a study of blood T cell repertoires in COVID-19. TCRdb's table, derived via immunoSEQ multiplex PCR, lists solely in-frame clones and lacks some. The sample consists of more than 150,000 clones, around 80% of them appearing once. The material sequenced was peripheral blood. These receptors originate from a woman aged 80 or over with active or convalescent COVID-19. Each CDR3 is given with its conserved first and last residue. Each record gives: V gene, D gene, CDR3 length, clone size, J gene, CDR3 DNA, CDR3 protein. A D gene is named only where the DNA matches it firmly. A row's size may be missing; if present it is once, few, many or a size class.

v_call: TRBV7-2; d_call: TRBD2; cdr3_length: 16; clone_size: -; j_call: TRBJ2-3; cdr3_nt: TGTGCCAGCAGCGCGGGACTAGCGGCTAGCACAGATACGCAGTATTTT; cdr3_aa: CASSAGLAASTDTQYF
v_call: TRBV5-4; d_call: -; cdr3_length: 13; clone_size: -; j_call: TRBJ1-4; cdr3_nt: TGTGCCAGCAGCTTTGCAGGGAATGAAAAACTGTTTTTT; cdr3_aa: CASSFAGNEKLFF
v_call: TRBV9; d_call: -; cdr3_length: 16; clone_size: -; j_call: TRBJ2-3; cdr3_nt: TGTGCCAGCAGCGTATCCCTATCCCCCGGCACAGATACGCAGTATTTT; cdr3_aa: CASSVSLSPGTDTQYF
v_call: TRBV28; d_call: TRBD1; cdr3_length: 15; clone_size: -; j_call: TRBJ2-5; cdr3_nt: TGTGCCAGCAGTTTATCCCGGGACAGGGTAGAGACCCAGTACTTC; cdr3_aa: CASSLSRDRVETQYF
v_call: TRBV5-1; d_call: -; cdr3_length: 14; clone_size: -; j_call: TRBJ2-7; cdr3_nt: TGCGCCAGCAGGGCAGGACCGGGATTATACGAGCAGTACTTC; cdr3_aa: CASRAGPGLYEQYF
v_call: TRBV2; d_call: -; cdr3_length: 12; clone_size: -; j_call: TRBJ1-5; cdr3_nt: TGTGCCAGCAGTCCACAGGGATCGGCCCAGCATTTT; cdr3_aa: CASSPQGSAQHF
v_call: TRBV19; d_call: TRBD1; cdr3_length: 15; clone_size: -; j_call: TRBJ1-2; cdr3_nt: TGTGCCAGTAGTATCCTGGCTGGACAGGGGGCTGGCTACACCTTC; cdr3_aa: CASSILAGQGAGYTF
v_call: TRBV19; d_call: -; cdr3_length: 15; clone_size: few; j_call: TRBJ1-2; cdr3_nt: TGTGCCAGTAGTATTTTCTTCTCAGGAAAAGGAGGCTACACCTTC; cdr3_aa: CASSIFFSGKGGYTF
v_call: TRBV10-1; d_call: -; cdr3_length: 12; clone_size: -; j_call: TRBJ1-2; cdr3_nt: TGCGCCAGCAGTTGGGGTAGCGGTGGCTACACCTTC; cdr3_aa: CASSWGSGGYTF
v_call: TRBV28; d_call: -; cdr3_length: 16; clone_size: -; j_call: TRBJ1-1; cdr3_nt: TGTGCCAGCAGTTACCACCCACGGACCAGGGACACTGAAGCTTTCTTT; cdr3_aa: CASSYHPRTRDTEAFF
v_call: TRBV19; d_call: -; cdr3_length: 15; clone_size: few; j_call: TRBJ1-5; cdr3_nt: TGTGCCAGTAGATCTGGACAATCCGAGAATCAGCCCCAGCATTTT; cdr3_aa: CASRSGQSENQPQHF
v_call: TRBV7-9; d_call: -; cdr3_length: 13; clone_size: few; j_call: TRBJ2-7; cdr3_nt: TGTGCCAGCAGCAACGGACTTGGGGGGGAGCAGTACTTC; cdr3_aa: CASSNGLGGEQYF
v_call: TRBV30; d_call: -; cdr3_length: 12; clone_size: -; j_call: TRBJ1-1; cdr3_nt: TGTGCCTGGAACAGCTTTCTGCCTGAAGCTTTCTTT; cdr3_aa: CAWNSFLPEAFF
v_call: TRBV19; d_call: TRBD1; cdr3_length: 16; clone_size: few; j_call: TRBJ1-1; cdr3_nt: TGTGCCAGTAGACCTCCACAGGGGCCAAGGAACACTGAAGCTTTCTTT; cdr3_aa: CASRPPQGPRNTEAFF
v_call: TRBV29-1; d_call: -; cdr3_length: 15; clone_size: -; j_call: TRBJ2-2; cdr3_nt: TGCAGCGTTGAAGTACGCGTCGCGAACACCGGGGAGCTGTTTTTT; cdr3_aa: CSVEVRVANTGELFF
v_call: TRBV19; d_call: -; cdr3_length: 15; clone_size: few; j_call: TRBJ2-2; cdr3_nt: TGTGCCAGTAGTATCCCCCTCGGGAACACCGGGGAGCTGTTTTTT; cdr3_aa: CASSIPLGNTGELFF
v_call: TRBV6-5; d_call: -; cdr3_length: 15; clone_size: -; j_call: TRBJ1-1; cdr3_nt: TGTGCCAGCATATTAAAACCTAACCGAGGGACTGAAGCTTTCTTT; cdr3_aa: CASILKPNRGTEAFF
v_call: TRBV6-5; d_call: -; cdr3_length: 13; clone_size: many; j_call: TRBJ1-4; cdr3_nt: TGTGCCAGCAGTTACTACCCTGGGGGGGAACTGTTTTTT; cdr3_aa: CASSYYPGGELFF
v_call: TRBV3-1/TRBV3-2; d_call: TRBD1; cdr3_length: 14; clone_size: -; j_call: TRBJ2-7; cdr3_nt: TGTGCCAGCAGCTTCCGACAGGGAACCGCCGAGCAGTACTTC; cdr3_aa: CASSFRQGTAEQYF
v_call: TRBV19; d_call: -; cdr3_length: 14; clone_size: -; j_call: TRBJ2-1; cdr3_nt: TGTGCCAGTTCCTGGGGGCAGAATTACAATGAGCAGTTCTTC; cdr3_aa: CASSWGQNYNEQFF
v_call: TRBV6-5; d_call: TRBD1; cdr3_length: 15; clone_size: once; j_call: TRBJ2-3; cdr3_nt: TGTGCCAGCAGAAGACAGGGGGCGCAGGGAGATACGCAGTATTTT; cdr3_aa: CASRRQGAQGDTQYF
v_call: TRBV7-9; d_call: -; cdr3_length: 12; clone_size: once; j_call: TRBJ1-4; cdr3_nt: TGTGCCAGCAGCCGCGAGGTCGAAAAACTGTTTTTT; cdr3_aa: CASSREVEKLFF
v_call: TRBV27; d_call: TRBD1; cdr3_length: 15; clone_size: -; j_call: TRBJ2-7; cdr3_nt: TGTGCCAGCAGCCCTCCGGGACAGAGAGTAAACGAGCAGTACTTC; cdr3_aa: CASSPPGQRVNEQYF
v_call: TRBV19; d_call: -; cdr3_length: 13; clone_size: few; j_call: TRBJ2-7; cdr3_nt: TGTGCCAGTAGCCCCGAAGGGGTCTACGAGCAGTACTTC; cdr3_aa: CASSPEGVYEQYF
v_call: TRBV28; d_call: TRBD2; cdr3_length: 15; clone_size: -; j_call: TRBJ2-5; cdr3_nt: TGTGCCAGCAGTTCCTCTAGCGGGGCGGGGGAGACCCAGTACTTC; cdr3_aa: CASSSSSGAGETQYF
v_call: TRBV28; d_call: -; cdr3_length: 15; clone_size: -; j_call: TRBJ2-3; cdr3_nt: TGTGCCAGCAGTTTAGTCGGTGGGGCCACAGATACGCAGTATTTT; cdr3_aa: CASSLVGGATDTQYF
v_call: TRBV6-2/TRBV6-3; d_call: -; cdr3_length: 14; clone_size: -; j_call: TRBJ2-2; cdr3_nt: TGTGCCAGCAGTCGGACAGAGAACACCGGGGAGCTGTTTTTT; cdr3_aa: CASSRTENTGELFF
v_call: TRBV6-6; d_call: -; cdr3_length: 14; clone_size: -; j_call: TRBJ1-4; cdr3_nt: TGTGCCAGCAGCCGGACTTCTTCTGATGAAAAACTGTTTTTT; cdr3_aa: CASSRTSSDEKLFF
v_call: TRBV28; d_call: -; cdr3_length: 13; clone_size: many; j_call: TRBJ1-1; cdr3_nt: TGTGCCAGCAGTACCCCCGTGGTACTTGAAGCTTTCTTT; cdr3_aa: CASSTPVVLEAFF
v_call: TRBV7-2; d_call: TRBD2; cdr3_length: 16; clone_size: few; j_call: TRBJ2-7; cdr3_nt: TGTGCCAGCAGCTTGGGACTAGCGGGCGGGATTTCAAAGCAGTACTTC; cdr3_aa: CASSLGLAGGISKQYF
v_call: TRBV7-9; d_call: -; cdr3_length: 14; clone_size: once; j_call: TRBJ1-1; cdr3_nt: TGTGCCAGCAGCTACGGCGGAGGGAACACTGAAGCTTTCTTT; cdr3_aa: CASSYGGGNTEAFF
v_call: TRBV20-1; d_call: -; cdr3_length: 11; clone_size: -; j_call: TRBJ2-3; cdr3_nt: TGCAGTGCTCCTAGGGGAGATACGCAGTATTTT; cdr3_aa: CSAPRGDTQYF
v_call: TRBV11-2; d_call: TRBD2; cdr3_length: 17; clone_size: once; j_call: TRBJ2-1; cdr3_nt: TGTGCCAGCAGCACCCACCGGGGGAGGGGCAACTACAATGAGCAGTTCTTC; cdr3_aa: CASSTHRGRGNYNEQFF
v_call: TRBV7-9; d_call: -; cdr3_length: 14; clone_size: -; j_call: TRBJ2-2; cdr3_nt: TGTGCCAGCAGCCGAAGACAGGCGGCCGGGGAGCTGTTTTTT; cdr3_aa: CASSRRQAAGELFF
v_call: TRBV9; d_call: -; cdr3_length: 14; clone_size: -; j_call: TRBJ1-6; cdr3_nt: TGTGCCAGCAGCGAGTGGGATGGGAGTACACCCCTCCACTTT; cdr3_aa: CASSEWDGSTPLHF
v_call: TRBV2; d_call: -; cdr3_length: 15; clone_size: -; j_call: TRBJ2-1; cdr3_nt: TGTGCCAGCAGTCTAGGATTCCCCTCCTACAATGAGCAGTTCTTC; cdr3_aa: CASSLGFPSYNEQFF